Listed below are T cell receptor beta chains from one sample, sequenced in a study of blood T cells in healthy people across ages. TCRdb re-derived calls from the 5' RACE reads in MiXCR, one entry per CDR3 protein. The sample yields some 700,000 distinct CDR3 sequences, around a fifth seen once. Sequenced: blood. The receptors derive from a man between 65 and 85 years old in good health. The CDR3 runs from the conserved cysteine through the conserved F or W. The D gene is left open where the match is weak. Expanded clones get a size class; other rows say once, few or many, or leave the size out.

d_gene: -
abundance: few
j_gene: TRBJ2-5
v_gene: TRBV29-1
CDR3nt: TGTAGCGTTTACTTAGGGGAGACCCAGTACTTC
CDR3aa: CSVYLGETQYF

d_gene: -
abundance: -
j_gene: TRBJ1-2
v_gene: TRBV4-1
CDR3nt: TGCGCCAGCAGCCAAGAAGCGGGGGGCATAAACTATGGCTACACCTTC
CDR3aa: CASSQEAGGINYGYTF

d_gene: TRBD1
abundance: -
j_gene: TRBJ2-7
v_gene: TRBV12-3/TRBV12-4
CDR3nt: TGTGCCAGCAGTAAGGGACAGCGGCCCTACGAGCAGTACTTC
CDR3aa: CASSKGQRPYEQYF

d_gene: -
abundance: few
j_gene: TRBJ2-2
v_gene: TRBV19
CDR3nt: TGTGCCAGTAGGAGCCAGGGGACCGGGGAGCTGTTTTTT
CDR3aa: CASRSQGTGELFF

d_gene: -
abundance: few
j_gene: TRBJ2-3
v_gene: TRBV6-4
CDR3nt: TGTGCCAGCAGTGACTCTGAGGGAGGCACAGATACGCAGTATTTT
CDR3aa: CASSDSEGGTDTQYF

d_gene: TRBD1
abundance: -
j_gene: TRBJ1-2
v_gene: TRBV29-1
CDR3nt: TGCAGCACATCGGACAGGCGGTATGGCTACACCTTC
CDR3aa: CSTSDRRYGYTF

d_gene: -
abundance: -
j_gene: TRBJ2-2
v_gene: TRBV12-3/TRBV12-4
CDR3nt: TGTGCCAGCAGACTTCTAGACCCCGGGGAGCTGTTTTTT
CDR3aa: CASRLLDPGELFF

d_gene: -
abundance: few
j_gene: TRBJ2-2
v_gene: TRBV7-2
CDR3nt: TGTGCCAGCAGCTTACTGGCCTCGAACACCGGGGAGCTGTTTTTT
CDR3aa: CASSLLASNTGELFF

d_gene: TRBD2
abundance: few
j_gene: TRBJ2-3
v_gene: TRBV20-1
CDR3nt: TGCAGTGCCACAACTAGCGGACGCACAGATACGCAGTATTTT
CDR3aa: CSATTSGRTDTQYF

d_gene: -
abundance: few
j_gene: TRBJ1-1
v_gene: TRBV7-9
CDR3nt: TGTGCCAGCAGCCCAGGGTTCTGGAACACTGAAGCTTTCTTT
CDR3aa: CASSPGFWNTEAFF

d_gene: -
abundance: -
j_gene: TRBJ1-3
v_gene: TRBV5-1
CDR3nt: TGCGCCAGCAGCTTGGAAGGGCCCTGGGGAAGAAACACCACATATTTT
CDR3aa: CASSLEGPWGRNTTYF

d_gene: -
abundance: many
j_gene: TRBJ1-3
v_gene: TRBV12-3/TRBV12-4
CDR3nt: TGTGCCAGCAGTTTTCCTGGAAACACCATATATTTT
CDR3aa: CASSFPGNTIYF

d_gene: -
abundance: -
j_gene: TRBJ1-2
v_gene: TRBV28
CDR3nt: TGTGCCAGCAGCCCTGGGGGGGGAGGGAACTATGGCTACACCTTC
CDR3aa: CASSPGGGGNYGYTF

d_gene: TRBD1
abundance: -
j_gene: TRBJ1-4
v_gene: TRBV9
CDR3nt: TGTGCCAGCTGCTGGGGGACAGGGGAAAAACTGTTTTTT
CDR3aa: CASCWGTGEKLFF

d_gene: TRBD1
abundance: few
j_gene: TRBJ2-7
v_gene: TRBV12-3/TRBV12-4
CDR3nt: TGTGCCAGCAGCAGGACAGGGGGTTCCTCCGAGCAGTACTTC
CDR3aa: CASSRTGGSSEQYF

d_gene: -
abundance: few
j_gene: TRBJ1-2
v_gene: TRBV10-3
CDR3nt: TGTGCCATCAGTGTGCCCGGATTGAATGGCTACACCTTC
CDR3aa: CAISVPGLNGYTF

d_gene: -
abundance: few
j_gene: TRBJ2-5
v_gene: TRBV12-3/TRBV12-4
CDR3nt: TGTGCCAGCCAAAGACAGCTTGGGGAGACCCAGTACTTC
CDR3aa: CASQRQLGETQYF

d_gene: -
abundance: -
j_gene: TRBJ2-3
v_gene: TRBV20-1
CDR3nt: TGCAGTGCTAGAGTGACGGGAGTTCCCCTTCGCACAGATACGCAGTATTTT
CDR3aa: CSARVTGVPLRTDTQYF

d_gene: TRBD1
abundance: many
j_gene: TRBJ1-4
v_gene: TRBV20-1
CDR3nt: TGCAGTGCGAGCCCGGGGGGACAGCCGAATGAAAAACTGTTTTTT
CDR3aa: CSASPGGQPNEKLFF

d_gene: -
abundance: -
j_gene: TRBJ2-3
v_gene: TRBV12-3/TRBV12-4
CDR3nt: TGTGCCAGCACCGACTGGGGAAACACAGATACGCAGTATTTT
CDR3aa: CASTDWGNTDTQYF

d_gene: TRBD2
abundance: many
j_gene: TRBJ2-3
v_gene: TRBV7-2
CDR3nt: TGTGCCAGCCGTCGGGGGGGAGGGAGCACAGATACGCAGTATTTT
CDR3aa: CASRRGGGSTDTQYF

d_gene: TRBD2
abundance: -
j_gene: TRBJ2-1
v_gene: TRBV30
CDR3nt: TGTGCCTGGAGCAGACTAGCGGGATTCAATGAGCAGTTCTTC
CDR3aa: CAWSRLAGFNEQFF

d_gene: -
abundance: few
j_gene: TRBJ2-3
v_gene: TRBV7-2
CDR3nt: TGTGCCAGCAGCTTAGTCGGCACACCCACAGATACGCAGTATTTT
CDR3aa: CASSLVGTPTDTQYF

d_gene: -
abundance: -
j_gene: TRBJ1-4
v_gene: TRBV27
CDR3nt: TGTGCCAGCAGTTTATCGGCGGATCCCAATGAAAAACTGTTTTTT
CDR3aa: CASSLSADPNEKLFF

d_gene: TRBD1
abundance: -
j_gene: TRBJ2-7
v_gene: TRBV6-5
CDR3nt: TGTGCCAGCAAACAGGGGCCAATAGACGAGCAGTACTTC
CDR3aa: CASKQGPIDEQYF

d_gene: TRBD2
abundance: few
j_gene: TRBJ2-1
v_gene: TRBV6-4
CDR3nt: TGTGCCAGCAGTAGAGCGGGGGACTCCTACAATGAGCAGTTCTTC
CDR3aa: CASSRAGDSYNEQFF

d_gene: -
abundance: -
j_gene: TRBJ2-5
v_gene: TRBV28
CDR3nt: TGCGCCAGCAGTTTACCCGGGGGACAAGAGACCCAGTACTTC
CDR3aa: CASSLPGGQETQYF

d_gene: -
abundance: few
j_gene: TRBJ1-4
v_gene: TRBV5-1
CDR3nt: TGCGCCAGCAGCTTTGAAGCAACTAATGAAAAACTGTTTTTT
CDR3aa: CASSFEATNEKLFF

d_gene: -
abundance: -
j_gene: TRBJ1-5
v_gene: TRBV20-1
CDR3nt: TGCAGTGCTAGAGATCCGGGGGTTAGCAATCAGCCCCAGCATTTT
CDR3aa: CSARDPGVSNQPQHF

d_gene: -
abundance: -
j_gene: TRBJ2-3
v_gene: TRBV6-2/TRBV6-3
CDR3nt: TGTGCCAGCAGTTACTCTGGGGGCCTCACAGATACGCAGTATTTT
CDR3aa: CASSYSGGLTDTQYF

d_gene: TRBD1
abundance: -
j_gene: TRBJ1-2
v_gene: TRBV6-6
CDR3nt: TGTGCCAGCAGTCCGGGACAGGGCACCTATGGCTACACCTTC
CDR3aa: CASSPGQGTYGYTF

d_gene: TRBD2
abundance: few
j_gene: TRBJ2-1
v_gene: TRBV20-1
CDR3nt: TGCAGTGCCAAAGTCGGGACTAGCGGTGAGCAGTTCTTC
CDR3aa: CSAKVGTSGEQFF

d_gene: -
abundance: -
j_gene: TRBJ1-5
v_gene: TRBV20-1
CDR3nt: TGCAGTGCTAGAGATGCCGATGCTGGGGGCAATCAGCCCCAGCATTTT
CDR3aa: CSARDADAGGNQPQHF

d_gene: -
abundance: -
j_gene: TRBJ2-6
v_gene: TRBV7-9
CDR3nt: TGTGCCAGCAGCTCACAGGGATTCTCTGGGGCCAACGTCCTGACTTTC
CDR3aa: CASSSQGFSGANVLTF

d_gene: -
abundance: few
j_gene: TRBJ2-2
v_gene: TRBV27
CDR3nt: TGTGCCAGCAGTTTCGGCCTTTCTTACCGGAACACCGGGGAGCTGTTTTTT
CDR3aa: CASSFGLSYRNTGELFF

d_gene: TRBD1
abundance: -
j_gene: TRBJ2-5
v_gene: TRBV29-1
CDR3nt: TGCAGCGTTTTCAGGGGGCGTGAGACCCAGTACTTC
CDR3aa: CSVFRGRETQYF

d_gene: -
abundance: -
j_gene: TRBJ2-1
v_gene: TRBV7-9
CDR3nt: TGTGCCAGCAGCTTCCCCCCAGGCCGGGGCTCCTACAATGAGCAGTTCTTC
CDR3aa: CASSFPPGRGSYNEQFF

d_gene: -
abundance: -
j_gene: TRBJ2-7
v_gene: TRBV5-1
CDR3nt: TGCGCCAGCAGCTTGTTGACGGGGAACTACGAGCAGTACTTC
CDR3aa: CASSLLTGNYEQYF

d_gene: -
abundance: -
j_gene: TRBJ2-5
v_gene: TRBV5-1
CDR3nt: TGCGCCAGCAGCTTGGGACATGGGTTTCAAGAGACCCAGTACTTC
CDR3aa: CASSLGHGFQETQYF

d_gene: -
abundance: few
j_gene: TRBJ2-5
v_gene: TRBV5-1
CDR3nt: TGCGCCAGCAGCTCAAGAGGACAGAACCAAGAGACCCAGTACTTC
CDR3aa: CASSSRGQNQETQYF

d_gene: -
abundance: -
j_gene: TRBJ2-7
v_gene: TRBV14
CDR3nt: TGTGCCAGCAGCCAAGGGATCGAGCAGTACTTC
CDR3aa: CASSQGIEQYF

d_gene: -
abundance: many
j_gene: TRBJ1-1
v_gene: TRBV7-9
CDR3nt: TGTGCCAGCGGGAACAGGGTTTCTGGAAACACTGAAGCTTTCTTT
CDR3aa: CASGNRVSGNTEAFF